This T cell receptor beta chain was captured in a study of OX40 agonist ivuxolimab in advanced cancers. About the full investigation: Ivuxolimab, which targeted the costimulatory receptor OX40 (CD134), was an agonistic, fully human IgG2 monoclonal antibody. Intravenous ivuxolimab was administered to patients every 2 weeks at six dose levels: 0.01, 0.1, 0.3, 1.5, 3 and 10 mg/kg. Among the roughly 50 dose-escalation patients, about 20 had hepatocellular carcinoma, about 15 melanoma, 9 renal cell carcinoma and 9 head and neck cancer. In the dose-escalation cohort, around four fifths of patients were male, and the mean age was 60 years with a range of about 23 to 79. Patients were allowed to have had prior anti-PD-1, anti-PD-L1 or anti-CTLA-4 therapy, and 40% of the dose-escalation patients had been treated with checkpoint inhibitors. Partial responses occurred in three dose-escalation patients, of whom one had hepatocellular carcinoma and two had cutaneous melanoma. The purpose of peripheral TCRbeta sequencing was to test whether ivuxolimab changed TCR sequence diversity and led to clonal T-cell expansion. The paper describes the monotherapy dose-escalation part (N of about 47 patients) of the phase I trial of ivuxolimab.

To sequence the TCRbeta CDR3 region, genomic DNA was isolated from the sorted cells. TCRbeta CDR3 regions were sequenced using the immunoSEQ Assay. TCRdb mirrors the immuneACCESS table, restricted to in-frame sequences. Some clones are absent from its copies; in checked studies, under half trace to an unresolved V gene, and the reason for the others is unknown. Across this sample there are over 60,000 clones, with around 91% seen only once. Around 0.4% of the sample belongs to the ten largest clones. Details on this clone: The target of this receptor is not known. No much larger clone is present one base from it, and per-base qualities are unavailable.

General findings and caveats noted by the study authors: Which antigens the clonally expanded peripheral T cells were specific for was not determined. Partial responders in the 0.1-3.0 mg/kg groups had among the lowest normalized peripheral clonal expansion, especially among CD8+ T cells. After ivuxolimab, expanded clones were on average more numerous among CD8+ T cells than among CD4+ T cells. Low levels of normalized T-cell clonal expansion were also shown by some nonresponding patients. At doses of 0.1 to 3.0 mg/kg, clonal expansion of both CD4+ and CD8+ blood T cells was observed from baseline to week 6.

Patients with a history of autoimmune disease or receiving systemic immunosuppression were excluded from the trial. In every dose cohort, peripheral blood was drawn for TCR sequencing at baseline, cycle 4 day 1, and cycle 7 day 1. The samples were drawn from a first-in-human, open-label, multicenter phase I dose-escalation trial of ivuxolimab. Adults with locally advanced or metastatic melanoma, renal cell, hepatocellular, or head and neck squamous cell carcinoma were enrolled in the trial. CD4+ and CD8+ T cells were sorted separately from peripheral blood before TCR sequencing. The V end gives up 1 base and the J end 0 bases, leaving 6 bases in the junction not matched to a gene. The CDR3 contains 17 residues, cysteine and phenylalanine counted. The DNA shown is the 51-base CDR3, in frame from base 1. CDR1 MNHNS and CDR2 SASEGT are derived from the germline V gene.

The V and J segments used are TRBV6-1 and TRBJ1-3; TRBD1 lines up with 7 middle nucleotides. This clonotype was sampled from an adult with an advanced solid tumor such as melanoma, head and neck, liver or kidney cancer. Source: CD4+ or CD8+ T cells sorted from blood, taken in a trial of the OX40 agonist ivuxolimab. The CDR3 in this case is CASSEESRGLSGNTIYF. The nucleotide sequence is TGTGCCAGCAGTGAAGAATCGAGGGGGCTCTCTGGAAACACCATATATTTT.